These 28 T cell receptor beta chains share one sample of origin, sequenced in a study of PD-1 blockade in classical Hodgkin lymphoma. Produced via immunoSEQ multiplex PCR; TCRdb's table is partial and in-frame only. The sample holds 25,000 to 30,000 clones, almost 85% seen once. Regarding time point: cycle 4 day 1 (C4D1), after 5 to 7 weeks of nivolumab. Relapse was seen in all patients after autologous stem cell transplantation, and brentuximab vedotin exposure was variable. Sequencing used peripheral blood mononuclear cells (PBMCs), obtained before the fourth cycle of nivolumab. The source of these receptors is a human donor with classical Hodgkin lymphoma.

This chain joins TRBV4-2 and TRBJ1-6, with D uncertain. The germline V gene encodes CDR1 LGHNA and CDR2 YNFKEQ. The V and J ends lost 1 base and 1 base respectively, with 5 bases between them. The length of the CDR3 is 15 residues. The CDR3 bases are TGTGCCAGCAGCCAAGGGGGTTCCTATAATTCACCCCTCCACTTT. It translates to CASSQGGSYNSPLHF.

The rearrangement links TRBV27 to TRBJ2-3, with 9 nucleotides matching TRBD1. V lost 0 bases to trimming and J lost 0 bases; unmatched junction nucleotides: 4. Germline lookup yields CDR1 MNHEY and CDR2 SMNVEV (reference sequence). The CDR3 runs to 17 residues. In DNA form, the CDR3 reads TGTGCCAGCAGTTTATCCCCGGGACAGGGTAGCACAGATACGCAGTATTTT. Its translation: CASSLSPGQGSTDTQYF.

The gene calls are TRBV6-5 and TRBJ2-1; TRBD2 might be the D (6 bases). Germline V gene data show CDR1 as MNHEY and CDR2 as SVGAGI. The CDR3 sequence is 14 residues long. The V and J ends lost 6 bases and 7 bases respectively, with 16 bases between them. CDR3 bases: TGTGCCAGCAGACCCCGGGGGACTGGGAATGAGCAGTTCTTC. Translation: CASRPRGTGNEQFF.

This chain links TRBV6-5 with TRBJ2-1, with TRBD1 matching 8 bases. Trimming cost V 5 bases and J 14 bases; bases outside gene matches: 14. From germline, CDR1 is MNHEY and CDR2 SVGAGI. The CDR3 totals 14 residues. Written as DNA, the CDR3 is TGTGCCAGCAGTCCGACCCCCTCGGGACAGGAAAAGTTCTTC. This gives the protein CASSPTPSGQEKFF.

This rearrangement joins TRBV6-6 to TRBJ2-7; 9 bases map to TRBD1. Unmatched junction bases numbered 11, after V lost 4 bases and J lost 7 bases. The CDR3 consists of 15 residues. Germline CDR1 and CDR2: MNHNY and SVGAGI (reference sequence). Written as DNA, the CDR3 is TGTGCCAGCAGTTTACCCGGGACAGGGCGAAGGGAGCAGTACTTC. Its translation: CASSLPGTGRREQYF.

The rearrangement uses TRBV10-3 and TRBJ2-5; D could derive from TRBD1 or TRBD2 (5 bases each). V lost 6 bases and J lost 0, with 11 bases in between. Germline V gene data show CDR1 as ENHRY and CDR2 as SYGVKD. The CDR3 is 14 residues long. The DNA for the CDR3 is TGTGCCATCAGGGGGGACGCAAACCAAGAGACCCAGTACTTC. As protein: CAIRGDANQETQYF.

The V call is TRBV18, the J call TRBJ2-7; D call uncertain. Trimming took 3 bases from V and 3 from J, leaving 9 bases between them. From germline, CDR1 is KGHSH and CDR2 LQKENI. This CDR3 has 13 residues. The DNA of the CDR3 is TGTGCCAGCTCACCCTACAGAGACTACGAGCAGTACTTC. Protein product: CASSPYRDYEQYF.

The rearrangement joins TRBV7-9 to TRBJ1-6, with D maybe TRBD1 (5 bases). The V and J ends lost 0 bases and 8 bases respectively, with 14 bases between them. The CDR3 has 16 amino acids. The germline V gene encodes CDR1 SEHNR and CDR2 FQNEAQ (reference sequence). The CDR3: CASSLARWDGDSPLHF. CDR3 nucleotides: TGTGCCAGCAGCTTAGCGCGGTGGGACGGGGATTCACCCCTCCACTTT.

CDR3 bases: TGTGCCAGCGGGGCCGGGGTCCTTCCCACAGATACGCAGTATTTT. It yields the protein CASGAGVLPTDTQYF. This chain connects TRBV5-4 to TRBJ2-3; D could derive from TRBD1 or TRBD2 (5 bases each). The V and J ends lost 7 bases and 2 bases respectively, with 17 bases between them. From germline, CDR1 is SGHNT and CDR2 YYREEE (reference sequence). The CDR3 covers 15 residues.

The chain carries TRBV6-1 and TRBJ1-2; TRBD1 aligns across 7 bases. V dropped 6 bases and J dropped 3; count of bases not matched to a gene: 10. This CDR3 contains 15 residues. Germline V gene data show CDR1 as MNHNS and CDR2 as SASEGT. The CDR3 reads CASRETGTAYYGYTF. The CDR3 region has the DNA TGTGCCAGCAGGGAAACCGGGACAGCTTACTATGGCTACACCTTC.

The chain is built from TRBV5-4 and TRBJ2-1; 10 nucleotides agree with TRBD2. This CDR3 is built from 15 residues. The J segment lost 3 bases and the V segment lost 3 bases, leaving 3 bases of the junction unmatched. CDR1 and CDR2 (germline): SGHNT, YYREEE (reference sequence). The CDR3: CASSSWTSGYNEQFF. CDR3 nucleotide sequence: TGTGCCAGCAGCTCTTGGACTAGCGGCTACAATGAGCAGTTCTTC.

The rearrangement joins TRBV19 to TRBJ2-7; TRBD2 agrees at 8 bases. The junction had 4 bases not matched to a gene; V was cut back by 5 bases and J by 1 base. Germline V gene data show CDR1 as LNHDA and CDR2 as SQIVND (reference sequence). CDR3 length: 14 residues. The CDR3 DNA reads as TGTGCCAGTAGTGCGACGGGGGGGTCCTACGAGCAGTACTTC. This codes for CASSATGGSYEQYF.

This clone has a handful of counts. The V gene is TRBV27, the J gene TRBJ1-5; TRBD1 agrees at 7 bases. This CDR3 is built from 15 residues. V dropped 7 bases and J dropped 0; count of bases not matched to a gene: 6. Germline V gene lookup returns CDR1 MNHEY and CDR2 SMNVEV (reference sequence). The CDR3 spells CASNLQGISNQPQHF. The CDR3 nucleotides read TGTGCCAGCAACCTACAGGGGATTAGCAATCAGCCCCAGCATTTT.

The chain links TRBV5-6 to TRBJ2-7; D not resolved. Germline loops: CDR1 SGHDT, CDR2 YYEEEE. V dropped 0 bases and J dropped 7 bases, with 11 bases sitting between them. The CDR3 is 13 amino acids. Written as DNA, the CDR3 is TGTGCCAGCAGCTTGGCCGGCCTGGGGGAGCAGTACTTC. This gives the protein CASSLAGLGEQYF. The full variable domain, its missing parts supplied by reference TRBV5-6 and TRBJ2-7, is DAGVTQSPTHLIKTRGQQVTLRCSPKSGHDTVSWYQQALGQGPQFIFQYYEEEERQRGNFPDRFSGHQFPNYSSELNVNALLLGDSALYLCASSLAGLGEQYFGPGTRLTVT.

The chain has TRBV7-2 and TRBJ1-2, with D perhaps matching TRBD1 (6 bases). In germline, CDR1 is SGHTA, CDR2 FQGNSA. V shed 5 bases and J shed 3 bases, with 13 bases lying between them. The CDR3 spans 14 residues. As DNA, the CDR3 is TGTGCCAGCAGCCAAGCACGACAGGACTATGGCTACACCTTC. Its translation is CASSQARQDYGYTF. The full variable domain, with the rest looked up from reference TRBV7-2 and TRBJ1-2, is GAGVSQSPSNKVTEKGKDVELRCDPISGHTALYWYRQSLGQGLEFLIYFQGNSAPDKSGLPSDRFSAERTGGSVSTLTIQRTQQEDSAVYLCASSQARQDYGYTFGSGTRLTVV.

With regard to this clone: At the DNA level, this CDR3 is encoded by other sequences in the same sample as well. V gene TRBV5-6 combines with J gene TRBJ2-7; 8 bases map to TRBD1. The CDR3 is made up of 14 amino acids. Germline V gene lookup returns CDR1 SGHDT and CDR2 YYEEEE. V was clipped by 3 bases and J by 0 bases; unmatched bases: 2. In nucleotides, the CDR3 is TGTGCCAGCAGCTGGACAGGGCCCTCCTACGAGCAGTACTTC. Residues: CASSWTGPSYEQYF.

This clone is deemed medium-sized (0.01 to 0.1%). The chain recombines TRBV5-1 with TRBJ2-7; D ambiguous. V was shortened by 0 bases and J by 4 bases, with 8 bases between the two germline ends. The CDR3 sequence is 13 residues long. From germline, CDR1 is SGHRS and CDR2 YFSETQ. The CDR3 region is CASSLDIVYEQYF. CDR3 DNA: TGCGCCAGCAGCTTGGATATTGTATACGAGCAGTACTTC.

V gene TRBV25-1 combines with J gene TRBJ1-4; D is possibly TRBD1 (6 bases). Trimming shortened V by 3 bases and J by 7 bases, and 21 bases separated the two germline ends. The CDR3 sequence is 17 residues long. Germline-derived CDR1 and CDR2 are MGHDK and SYGVNS. This CDR3 is CASSELEEGEGGEKLFF. The CDR3, as DNA: TGTGCCAGCAGTGAGCTCGAGGAGGGGGAGGGCGGTGAAAAACTGTTTTTT.

This rearrangement joins TRBV19 to TRBJ2-7; no definite D call. The ends were cut back, 7 bases at V and 0 bases at J, with 16 bases in the middle. The CDR3 consists of 15 residues. Germline CDR1 is LNHDA and CDR2 is SQIVND (reference sequence). CDR3 sequence: CASIRLRLGSYEQYF. Here the CDR3 DNA reads TGTGCCAGTATCAGGCTCCGGTTGGGCTCCTACGAGCAGTACTTC.

This chain links TRBV7-6 with TRBJ2-5; a weak D match, TRBD2 (5 bases). Trimming left V 5 bases short and J 4 bases short, with 14 bases between. The CDR3 has 14 amino acids. Germline CDR1 is SGHVS and CDR2 is FNYEAQ. The CDR3 region has the DNA TGTGCCAGCAGCCCAGAGGGCCGTCGAGAGACCCAGTACTTC. It codes for CASSPEGRRETQYF.

This chain uses TRBV6-5 with TRBJ2-5; maybe TRBD1 (6 bases). The tail of the sequence fits TRBJ2-7 better, so the J call may be wrong. Germline CDR1 and CDR2: MNHEY and SVGAGI. The CDR3 runs 14 residues. CDR3 protein: CASSLRDNSYEQYF. The CDR3 DNA reads as TGTGCCAGCAGTCTCCGGGACAACTCCTACGAGCAGTACTTC.

This rearrangement joins TRBV9 to TRBJ1-6; 9 bases agree with TRBD1. The CDR3 is made up of 16 amino acids. Germline trimming cut 3 bases from V and 10 bases from J; bases unmatched to any gene: 11. The germline V gene encodes CDR1 SGDLS and CDR2 YYNGEE. CDR3 sequence reads: CASSAQGAPDGSPLHF. The DNA of the CDR3 is TGTGCCAGCAGCGCACAGGGGGCTCCGGATGGATCACCCCTCCACTTT. Full variable domain (outside the CDR3, taken from reference TRBV9 and TRBJ1-6): DSGVTQTPKHLITATGQRVTLRCSPRSGDLSVYWYQQSLDQGLQFLIQYYNGEERAKGNILERFSAQQFPDLHSELNLSSLELGDSALYFCASSAQGAPDGSPLHFGNGTRLTVT.

This clone has just one count. The chain carries TRBV4-3 and TRBJ2-1; 9 positions agree with TRBD2. The CDR3 runs 16 residues. V shed 1 base and J 8 bases; nucleotides not matched to a gene: 9. Germline CDR1 LGHNA, CDR2 YSLEER. The CDR3 reads CASSQVYGRGGHEQFF. CDR3 DNA: TGCGCCAGCAGCCAAGTTTACGGGCGGGGGGGGCATGAGCAGTTCTTC.

The rearrangement joins TRBV27 to TRBJ2-7; maybe TRBD2 (6 bases). This CDR3 is 14 amino acids long. V was clipped by 9 bases and J by 7 bases, with 22 bases between them. Germline CDR1 MNHEY, CDR2 SMNVEV (reference sequence). DNA of the CDR3: TGTGCCAGTTCCCTCGATGGACGGGCGGGGGAGCAGTACTTC. It is translated as CASSLDGRAGEQYF.

A note on this clone: The junction does not match germline at one end; this may be a read error. This chain uses TRBV7-3 with TRBJ2-1; no reliable D call. The CDR3 runs to 16 residues. The V gene's germline CDR1 is SGHTA and CDR2 FQGTGA. The CDR3 is CASSLFPHGSCNEQFF. The CDR3 region has the DNA TGTGCCAGCAGCTTATTCCCGCACGGCTCCTGCAATGAGCAGTTCTTC.

This chain connects TRBV10-3 to TRBJ1-2; 8 bases agree with TRBD1. This CDR3 is built from 14 residues. The germline V gene has CDR1 ENHRY and CDR2 SYGVKD. After removal of 3 bases from V and 7 bases from J, the junction contained 7 bases not matched to a gene. The CDR3 DNA sequence: TGTGCCATCAGTGACTCCGGGACAGGTTTTGGCTACACCTTC. Its translation: CAISDSGTGFGYTF.

The chain has TRBV19 and TRBJ1-4, with D unresolved. This CDR3 is built from 18 residues. The germline gives CDR1 LNHDA, CDR2 SQIVND (reference sequence). The V and J ends lost 3 bases and 6 bases respectively, with 23 bases between them. The CDR3 spells CASSIQRPTGGDHEKLFF. Written as DNA, the CDR3 is TGTGCCAGTAGTATCCAGCGGCCAACGGGTGGGGATCATGAAAAACTGTTTTTT.

The rearrangement links TRBV7-3 to TRBJ1-1; D unresolved. CDR3 size: 13 residues. Trimming took 5 bases from V and 5 from J, leaving 12 bases between them. Germline-derived CDR1 and CDR2 are SGHTA and FQGTGA. The CDR3 DNA reads as TGTGCCAGCAGCCCAGGATCTGTGACTGAAGCTTTCTTT. As protein: CASSPGSVTEAFF.